One sample yielded the 31 T cell receptor beta chains listed below, sequenced in a study of human T cells and chemical hapten exposure. The time point denotes: patch test 2, 6 weeks after DPC sensitization. Treatment reported: therapeutic diphenylcyclopropenone sensitization with weekly scalp DPC. Using its own MiXCR run on the RACE reads, TCRdb lists one record per CDR3 protein. The sample carries more than 70,000 distinct CDR3 sequences, 9.5% to 13% recorded once. Material: whole blood, obtained in connection with sensitization to the hapten diphenylcyclopropenone (DPC). The origin of the receptors is a man aged 18 to 30 with alopecia areata. Some clones in this sample may be carry-over from other donors' samples.

The chain links TRBV7-2 to TRBJ2-7; no clear D gene. CDR1 SGHTA and CDR2 FQGNSA come from the germline V gene. This CDR3 comprises 11 residues. The ends were cut back, 0 bases at V and 6 bases at J, with 3 bases in the middle. Here the CDR3 reads CASSLAREQYF. The CDR3 DNA sequence: TGTGCCAGCAGCTTAGCGCGCGAGCAGTACTTC.

This chain links TRBV7-6 with TRBJ1-4; D is undetermined. The length of the CDR3 is 14 residues. Per germline, CDR1 SGHVS and CDR2 FNYEAQ. The V and J ends lost 5 bases and 3 bases respectively, with 10 bases between them. The CDR3 nucleotides are TGTGCCAGCAGCCCGACTAGGGCTAATGAAAAACTGTTTTTT. This codes for CASSPTRANEKLFF. The variable domain in full, with the rest retrieved from reference TRBV7-6 and TRBJ1-4, is GAGVSQSPRYKVTKRGQDVALRCDPISGHVSLYWYRQALGQGPEFLTYFNYEAQQDKSGLPNDRFSAERPEGSISTLTIQRTEQRDSAMYRCASSPTRANEKLFFGSGTQLSVL.

This rearrangement joins TRBV27 to TRBJ1-5; 7 bases align to TRBD1. V was pared by 6 bases and J by 6 bases, with 11 bases of the junction left unmatched. The CDR3 is made up of 15 amino acids. Germline V gene data show CDR1 as MNHEY and CDR2 as SMNVEV (reference sequence). The CDR3 here is CASRPLTGDFQPQHF. As DNA, the CDR3 is TGTGCCAGCAGACCCCTTACAGGGGACTTTCAGCCCCAGCATTTT.

The CDR3, as DNA: TGTGCCAGCAGTTACATGGACAGGACGTTTTTT. Residues: CASSYMDRTFF. The chain employs TRBV6-5 and TRBJ2-2; 7 positions agree with TRBD1. The ends lost 2 bases at V and 16 bases at J; junction bases unmatched: 4. CDR1 and CDR2 (germline): MNHEY, SVGAGI. This CDR3 is 11 amino acids long.

In its sample, this clonotype was seen many times. The chain couples TRBV15 to TRBJ2-3, with D unresolved. Trimming left V 4 bases short and J 4 bases short, with 12 bases between. Germline loops: CDR1 LNHNV, CDR2 YYDKDF (reference sequence). The CDR3 loop spans 14 amino acids. The CDR3 nucleotides read TGTGCCACCAGCACCGCAACCCTGGCAGATACGCAGTATTTT. It specifies CATSTATLADTQYF. The full variable domain, with the rest looked up from reference TRBV15 and TRBJ2-3, is DAMVIQNPRYQVTQFGKPVTLSCSQTLNHNVMYWYQQKSSQAPKLLFHYYDKDFNNEADTPDNFQSRRPNTSFCFLDIRSPGLGDTAMYLCATSTATLADTQYFGPGTRLTVL.

This clonotype showed up just a few times. This rearrangement joins TRBV27 to TRBJ1-6; D gene uncertain. The CDR3 length is 12 residues. With 3 bases removed from V and 8 bases from J, the gap between germline ends came to 5 bases. Germline CDR1 reads MNHEY; CDR2 reads SMNVEV (reference sequence). The CDR3 here is CASSFLDSPLHF. The DNA of the CDR3 is TGTGCCAGCAGTTTTTTAGATTCACCCCTCCACTTT.

This clonotype was picked up many times. This sequence joins TRBV29-1 and TRBJ2-7; D tentatively fits TRBD1 or TRBD2 (5 bases each). Per germline, CDR1 SQVTM and CDR2 ANQGSEA. This CDR3 contains 12 residues. V dropped 5 bases and J dropped 5 bases, with 13 bases sitting between them. The CDR3 sequence: CSVRPWGNEQYF. In DNA form, the CDR3 reads TGCAGCGTTCGTCCGTGGGGGAACGAGCAGTACTTC.

This clonotype was picked up many times. This chain connects TRBV4-3 to TRBJ1-1; tentatively, D is TRBD1 (6 bases). Germline V gives CDR1 LGHNA, CDR2 YSLEER. The V end was cut by 0 bases, the J end by 5 bases, with 7 bases between. The CDR3 sequence is 13 residues long. The CDR3 reads CASSQERGTEAFF. The CDR3 DNA reads TGCGCCAGCAGCCAAGAAAGGGGGACTGAAGCTTTCTTT.

The gene calls are TRBV4-3 and TRBJ2-1; 8 nucleotides line up with TRBD2. CDR3 length equals 18 residues. V was clipped by 3 bases and J by 8 bases; unmatched bases: 18. Germline V gives CDR1 LGHNA, CDR2 YSLEER. CDR3: CASSHPVPGGPSVYEQFF. Written as DNA, the CDR3 is TGCGCCAGCAGCCACCCTGTACCGGGGGGGCCATCTGTCTATGAGCAGTTCTTC.

In its sample, this clonotype was seen many times. This chain connects TRBV6-5 to TRBJ1-4; 10 positions match TRBD1. The ends lost 10 bases at V and 7 bases at J; junction bases unmatched: 6. The CDR3 is 13 amino acids. Germline CDR1 and CDR2: MNHEY and SVGAGI. The CDR3 reads CATRTGGSEKLFF. The CDR3, as DNA: TGTGCCACCCGGACAGGGGGAAGTGAAAAACTGTTTTTT.

A note on this clonotype: A much larger clone lies a single base off, so this may be a read error. This chain joins TRBV28 and TRBJ2-7; D is uncertain. Germline-derived CDR1 and CDR2 are MDHEN and SYDVKM. The CDR3 length is 13 residues. The CDR3 loop is CASSLPGQNDQYF. For the CDR3, the DNA is TGTGCCAGCAGTTTGCCTGGCCAGAACGACCAGTACTTC.

This clonotype was recorded at least ten times. This chain joins TRBV2 and TRBJ1-1, with a possible D match to TRBD1 (6 bases). CDR1 and CDR2 (germline): SNHLY, FYNNEI. Trimming left V 5 bases short and J 2 bases short, with 9 bases between. CDR3 size: 13 residues. CDR3 sequence: CASSTGINTEAFF. The CDR3 nucleotides read TGTGCCAGCAGTACAGGGATAAACACTGAAGCTTTCTTT.

This clonotype was seen many times. The chain uses TRBV29-1 and TRBJ2-2; 10 bases fit TRBD1. Germline CDR1 reads SQVTM; CDR2 reads ANQGSEA. The CDR3 runs 15 residues. Trimming took 4 bases from V and 4 from J; bases not matched to a gene: 6. DNA of the CDR3: TGCAGCGTTGCGTCTGGGACAGGGGTCACCGGGGAGCTGTTTTTT. It encodes CSVASGTGVTGELFF.

V and J are TRBV7-2 and TRBJ2-1; perhaps D is TRBD1 or TRBD2 (6 bases each). The germline V gene has CDR1 SGHTA and CDR2 FQGNSA. The V end lost 5 bases, the J end lost 6 bases, and 11 bases lay between the germline ends. The CDR3 is made up of 13 amino acids. CDR3 sequence: CASSGGPGNEQFF. CDR3 nucleotides: TGTGCCAGCAGCGGGGGGCCGGGCAATGAGCAGTTCTTC.

Only a few counts were recorded for this clonotype. The V call is TRBV19, the J call TRBJ2-5; D could derive from TRBD1 or TRBD2 (6 bases each). V was pared by 3 bases and J by 1 base, with 12 bases between. This CDR3 comprises 15 residues. CDR1 and CDR2 from the germline V gene are LNHDA and SQIVND (reference sequence). CDR3 bases: TGTGCCAGTAGTATCGCCCGGGGGCCCCAAGAGACCCAGTACTTC. The encoded protein is CASSIARGPQETQYF.

The chain is built from TRBV28 and TRBJ1-2; perhaps TRBD1 as D (5 bases). Germline V gene sequence: CDR1 MDHEN, CDR2 SYDVKM. V gave up 4 bases and J gave up 6 bases, with 18 bases separating them. This CDR3 is 15 amino acids long. CDR3 protein: CASSSSPRAPHGYTF. Written as DNA, the CDR3 is TGTGCCAGCAGTTCCTCCCCCAGGGCGCCCCATGGCTACACCTTC.

The rearrangement uses TRBV29-1 and TRBJ1-3; D ambiguous. The CDR3 is 13 residues long. The V end was cut by 5 bases, the J end by 4 bases, with 12 bases between. The germline gives CDR1 SQVTM, CDR2 ANQGSEA. The CDR3 DNA sequence: TGCAGCGTTAAGCTATCGGGAGGAAACACCATATATTTT. It is translated as CSVKLSGGNTIYF. The whole variable domain, remainder taken from reference TRBV29-1 and TRBJ1-3, is SAVISQKPSRDICQRGTSLTIQCQVDSQVTMMFWYRQQPGQSLTLIATANQGSEATYESGFVIDKFPISRPNLTFSTLTVSNMSPEDSSIYLCSVKLSGGNTIYFGEGSWLTVV.

This clonotype was observed many times. The genes are TRBV28 and TRBJ1-3, with a tentative D call TRBD1 (6 bases). Germline assignment: CDR1 MDHEN and CDR2 SYDVKM. Trimming pared 2 bases from V and 1 base from J, leaving 18 bases between. The CDR3 contains 18 residues. CDR3 nucleotides: TGTGCCAGCAGTTTAGGGTCCAGGGGTCTGGTATCTGGAAACACCATATATTTT. It encodes CASSLGSRGLVSGNTIYF. Full variable domain (missing parts from reference TRBV28 and TRBJ1-3): DVKVTQSSRYLVKRTGEKVFLECVQDMDHENMFWYRQDPGLGLRLIYFSYDVKMKEKGDIPEGYSVSREKKERFSLILESASTNQTSMYLCASSLGSRGLVSGNTIYFGEGSWLTVV.

This clonotype was seen many times. The chain uses TRBV6-1 and TRBJ2-3; unclear D gene. Germline V gene sequence: CDR1 MNHNS, CDR2 SASEGT. V gave up 2 bases and J gave up 5 bases, with 5 bases separating them. The CDR3 spans 12 residues. CDR3: CASSESEDTQYF. CDR3 sequence (DNA): TGTGCCAGCAGTGAAAGTGAAGATACGCAGTATTTT.

This clonotype was recorded a few times. The chain links TRBV5-1 to TRBJ2-3, with a possible D match to TRBD1 (5 bases). The CDR3 runs 15 residues. Trimming removed 3 bases at V and 2 bases at J, with 13 bases between. Germline V CDR1 and CDR2: SGHRS, YFSETQ. In DNA, the CDR3 is TGCGCCAGCAGCTCTACGACAGTGAACACAGATACGCAGTATTTT. Translating it yields CASSSTTVNTDTQYF.

This clonotype was recorded a few times. The rearrangement uses TRBV5-6 and TRBJ1-1; no definite D call. Germline loops: CDR1 SGHDT, CDR2 YYEEEE. The CDR3 runs 11 residues. The V and J ends lost 1 base and 6 bases respectively, with 4 bases between them. CDR3 nucleotide sequence: TGTGCCAGCAGCTTGATCGCTGAAGCTTTCTTT. Protein: CASSLIAEAFF.

The chain has TRBV10-3 and TRBJ2-4; 9 bases match TRBD1. This CDR3 region has 16 residues. J lost 7 bases, V lost 0 bases, and 7 bases had no gene match. The V gene's germline CDR1 is ENHRY and CDR2 SYGVKD. The CDR3 reads CAISESLTGTGNIQYF. The CDR3 DNA is TGTGCCATCAGTGAGTCTCTGACCGGGACAGGGAACATTCAGTACTTC.

The gene calls are TRBV7-9 and TRBJ1-5; D not resolved. Between the trimmed V and J ends, which lost 0 bases and 3 bases, there was a span of 6 bases. The CDR3 extends over 14 amino acids. The germline V gene encodes CDR1 SEHNR and CDR2 FQNEAQ (reference sequence). This chain's CDR3 is CASSLAGDNQPQHF. The CDR3 DNA reads as TGTGCCAGCAGCTTAGCGGGAGACAATCAGCCCCAGCATTTT.

The chain has TRBV5-1 and TRBJ2-7; 7 nucleotides agree with TRBD1. The length of the CDR3 is 15 residues. The junction had 6 bases not matched to a gene; V was cut back by 3 bases and J by 0 bases. Germline V lookup: CDR1 SGHRS, CDR2 YFSETQ. CDR3 sequence (DNA): TGCGCCAGCAGCTCGTGGACAGGCTTCTCCTACGAGCAGTACTTC. Encoded protein: CASSSWTGFSYEQYF.

This clonotype was seen a single time. The chain couples TRBV20-1 to TRBJ1-6, with 8 bases that match TRBD1. Per germline, CDR1 DFQATT and CDR2 SNEGSKA (reference sequence). There are 13 residues in the CDR3. With V trimmed by 3 bases and J by 5 bases, 0 bases remained unmatched. CDR3 sequence (DNA): TGCAGTGCTAGGGGACAGGATAATTCACCCCTCCACTTT. Its protein product is CSARGQDNSPLHF.

The chain combines TRBV7-9 with TRBJ2-7; unclear D gene. Germline V gene sequence: CDR1 SEHNR, CDR2 FQNEAQ (reference sequence). Trimming took off 5 bases at V and 4 bases at J, with 15 bases between the two ends. The CDR3 runs to 14 residues. The CDR3 reads CASSSTDGIYEQYF. As DNA, the CDR3 is TGTGCCAGCAGCAGCACCGACGGCATTTACGAGCAGTACTTC.

The J gene is TRBJ2-3, the V gene TRBV29-1, with a weak D call TRBD1 (6 bases). Trimming removed 5 bases at V and 2 bases at J, with 17 bases between. The length of the CDR3 is 15 residues. Germline V CDR1 and CDR2: SQVTM, ANQGSEA. CDR3 DNA: TGCAGCGTTACTACAACAGGGTTGCTCACAGATACGCAGTATTTT. This sequence encodes CSVTTTGLLTDTQYF.

The V call is TRBV19, the J call TRBJ2-1; 7 positions match TRBD2. The germline gives CDR1 LNHDA, CDR2 SQIVND (reference sequence). The CDR3 totals 14 residues. The junction had 0 bases not matched to a gene; V was cut back by 1 base and J by 3 bases. The CDR3 loop is CASSIGGSYNEQFF. CDR3 DNA: TGTGCCAGTAGTATAGGCGGGAGCTACAATGAGCAGTTCTTC. Variable domain in full (rest from reference TRBV19 and TRBJ2-1): DGGITQSPKYLFRKEGQNVTLSCEQNLNHDAMYWYRQDPGQGLRLIYYSQIVNDFQKGDIAEGYSVSREKKESFPLTVTSAQKNPTAFYLCASSIGGSYNEQFFGPGTRLTVL.

This chain joins TRBV20-1 and TRBJ2-1; D gene uncertain. Germline loops: CDR1 DFQATT, CDR2 SNEGSKA (reference sequence). This CDR3 comprises 13 residues. Between the trimmed V and J ends, which lost 3 bases and 2 bases, there was a span of 8 bases. CDR3 region: CSASPPPYNEQFF. The CDR3 region has the DNA TGCAGTGCTAGCCCTCCCCCCTACAATGAGCAGTTCTTC.

This clonotype was counted only a few times. This chain links TRBV29-1 with TRBJ1-1; no reliable D call. The germline gives CDR1 SQVTM, CDR2 ANQGSEA. The V end lost 6 bases, the J end lost 3 bases, and 11 bases lay between the germline ends. The CDR3 extends over 12 amino acids. The CDR3 nucleotides are TGCAGCGTGAAAACCAGGTACACTGAAGCTTTCTTT. Translation gives CSVKTRYTEAFF.

This clonotype came up a few times. The V and J genes are TRBV6-2 or TRBV6-3 and TRBJ2-6; no firm D call. The CDR3 has 13 amino acids. Germline V lookup: CDR1 MNHEY, CDR2 SVGEGT. V dropped 8 bases and J dropped 2 bases, with 7 bases sitting between them. CDR3 amino acids: CASAKAGANVLTF. CDR3 DNA: TGTGCCAGCGCGAAGGCTGGGGCCAACGTCCTGACTTTC.